Listed below are T cell receptor beta chains from one sample, sequenced in a study of Tregs in tolerant kidney transplant recipients. Clones were read by immunoSEQ multiplex PCR, and TCRdb kept only the in-frame ones, dropping some. The data show 200,000 to 300,000 clones, about 80% seen once. Sequences were obtained from CD4+ T cells from blood. These receptors were collected from a human donor in good health. Each CDR3 is given with its conserved first and last residue. Fields, in order: V gene, clone size, D gene, J gene, CDR3 protein, CDR3 DNA. D genes are given only for firm matches. Size is stated for part of the rows, as once, few or many counts, or as a class when the clone is expanded.

TRBV2	.	TRBD1	TRBJ2-7	CASSELGQVQYEQYF	TGTGCCAGCAGTGAGCTCGGACAGGTTCAGTACGAGCAGTACTTC
TRBV10-2	.	.	TRBJ2-3	CASSEGGGTQYF	TGCGCCAGCAGTGAAGGAGGAGGTACGCAGTATTTT
TRBV18	.	TRBD1	TRBJ1-5	CASSPQGGAHQPQHF	TGTGCCAGCTCACCCCAGGGGGGAGCACATCAGCCCCAGCATTTT
TRBV4-1	.	.	TRBJ2-5	CASSPDGIMSGEIQETQYF	TGCGCCAGCAGCCCAGACGGTATTATGTCGGGGGAGATCCAAGAGACCCAGTACTTC
TRBV15	.	TRBD1	TRBJ2-5	CATSVRSGGMETQYF	TGTGCCACCAGCGTCCGCTCAGGGGGCATGGAGACCCAGTACTTC
TRBV4-1	.	TRBD2	TRBJ2-7	CASSLLYSGRGQGEQYF	TGCGCCAGCAGCCTTCTCTACAGCGGGAGGGGTCAGGGCGAGCAGTACTTC
TRBV4-2	.	.	TRBJ2-7	CASSQPTGVPAYEQYF	.
TRBV18	.	TRBD2	TRBJ2-7	CASSPGTSGAYSYEQYF	TGTGCCAGCTCACCAGGGACTAGCGGGGCATATTCCTACGAGCAGTACTTC
TRBV7-2	once	.	TRBJ2-7	CASSFWGMEQYF	TGTGCCAGCAGTTTCTGGGGTATGGAGCAGTACTTC
TRBV20-1	.	.	TRBJ1-1	CSVPNEAFF	TGCAGTGTGCCCAATGAAGCTTTCTTT
TRBV10-3	once	.	TRBJ1-2	CAITRVEGNGYTF	TGTGCCATCACGCGGGTAGAAGGTAATGGCTACACCTTC
TRBV7-2	.	TRBD1	TRBJ1-4	CASSLEGARGKEKLFF	TGTGCCAGCAGCTTAGAGGGGGCCAGGGGAAAAGAAAAACTGTTTTTT
TRBV5-6	few	TRBD1	TRBJ1-3	CASSLAPTGGPGNTIYF	TGTGCCAGCAGCTTGGCCCCGACAGGGGGGCCTGGAAACACCATATATTTT
TRBV7-9	.	.	TRBJ2-1	CASSFRASRDEQFF	TGTGCCAGCAGCTTTCGTGCTAGTAGGGATGAGCAGTTCTTC
TRBV29-1	once	TRBD2	TRBJ2-1	CSVVQPGLGSNEQFF	TGCAGCGTTGTACAACCGGGACTAGGGAGCAATGAGCAGTTCTTC
TRBV29-1	.	TRBD1	TRBJ2-5	CSVARGLEQYF	TGCAGCGTTGCCAGGGGGCTTGAGCAGTACTTC
TRBV6-4	.	.	TRBJ1-1	CASSERRGAEAFF	TGTGCCAGCAGTGAACGCAGGGGTGCTGAAGCTTTCTTT
TRBV5-6	.	.	TRBJ2-7	CASSLASYYEQYF	TGTGCCAGCAGCTTGGCCTCTTACTACGAGCAGTACTTC
TRBV6-4	.	.	TRBJ2-7	CASSSTLSSYEQYF	TGTGCCAGCTCATCCACTTTGAGCTCCTACGAGCAGTACTTC
TRBV13	.	.	TRBJ1-2	CASSFRTIRDYGYTF	TGTGCCAGCAGCTTCCGGACCATCCGGGACTATGGCTACACCTTC
TRBV18	.	.	TRBJ1-2	CASSRGTDNYGYTF	TGTGCCAGCTCACGGGGGACCGACAACTATGGCTACACCTTC
TRBV5-6	.	.	TRBJ1-2	CASSLFPGVYGYTF	TGTGCCAGCAGCTTGTTTCCCGGAGTCTATGGCTACACCTTC
TRBV21-1	.	.	TRBJ2-3	CASSKGGLAGGPGSTDTQYF	TGTGCCAGCAGCAAAGGGGGACTAGCGGGAGGGCCCGGTTCCACAGATACGCAGTATTTT
TRBV19	.	TRBD2	TRBJ2-1	CASSLSGSSYNEQFF	TGTGCCAGTAGTCTTAGCGGGAGCTCCTACAATGAGCAGTTCTTC
TRBV27	.	.	TRBJ1-5	CASSLGYSNQPQHF	TGTGCCAGCAGTTTAGGGTATAGCAATCAGCCCCAGCATTTT
TRBV7-3	once	TRBD2	TRBJ2-3	CASSSLAGGRGTDTQYF	TGTGCCAGCAGCTCACTAGCGGGGGGGCGAGGCACAGATACGCAGTATTTT
TRBV7-3	.	.	TRBJ1-5	CASARDPNQPQHF	TGTGCCAGCGCCAGAGACCCCAATCAGCCCCAGCATTTT
TRBV19	.	.	TRBJ1-5	CASSIFRDLNQPQHF	TGTGCCAGTAGTATATTCCGGGACTTAAATCAGCCCCAGCATTTT
TRBV5-4	.	.	TRBJ2-2	CASSLTGLTAGELFF	TGTGCCAGCAGCTTGACAGGGTTAACCGCCGGGGAGCTGTTTTTT
TRBV27	.	TRBD1	TRBJ1-2	CASKLVRGNGYTF	TGTGCCAGCAAACTTGTCAGGGGGAATGGCTACACCTTC
TRBV5-1	.	TRBD1	TRBJ2-3	CASSNTGQGAGDTQYF	TGCGCCAGCAGCAACACGGGACAGGGGGCGGGAGATACGCAGTATTTT
TRBV2	.	TRBD1	TRBJ2-5	CASSVRQGATGETQYF	TGTGCCAGCAGTGTCCGACAGGGGGCTACGGGGGAGACCCAGTACTTC
TRBV19	.	TRBD1	TRBJ1-2	CASSPGGQWSYGYTF	TGTGCCAGTAGTCCAGGGGGCCAATGGAGCTATGGCTACACCTTC
TRBV7-2	.	.	TRBJ2-5	CASSLTTLETQYF	TGTGCCAGCAGCTTAACTACGCTCGAGACCCAGTACTTC
TRBV11-2	.	.	TRBJ1-2	CASSLLRGRRGYGYTF	TGTGCCAGCAGCTTATTACGCGGCCGCCGAGGGTATGGCTACACCTTC
TRBV4-1	.	TRBD2	TRBJ2-1	CASSRNLAGGYNEQFF	TGCGCCAGCAGCCGGAACCTAGCGGGGGGTTACAATGAGCAGTTCTTC
TRBV1	.	.	TRBJ2-5	CTSSQDLASGKETQYF	TGCACCAGCAGCCAAGATCTCGCTAGCGGGAAAGAGACCCAGTACTTC
TRBV10-3	.	.	TRBJ1-1	CAISTREGQKQTEAFF	TGTGCCATCAGTACGAGGGAAGGACAGAAACAAACGGAAGCTTTCTTT
TRBV5-1	.	.	TRBJ1-2	CASSLDRQNYGYTF	TGCGCCAGCAGCTTGGACAGGCAAAACTATGGCTACACCTTC
TRBV2	.	.	TRBJ2-1	CASSFAGIDGEQFF	TGTGCCAGCAGTTTCGCAGGGATCGATGGTGAGCAGTTCTTC
TRBV7-2	once	.	TRBJ1-1	CASSLGRQRNTEAFF	TGTGCCAGCAGCTTAGGACGCCAGCGGAACACTGAAGCTTTCTTT
TRBV5-6	.	TRBD1	TRBJ1-3	CASSLEGTVGNTIYF	TGTGCCAGCAGCTTGGAGGGGACAGTTGGAAACACCATATATTTT
TRBV5-1	.	TRBD2	TRBJ2-3	CASSFLSGRGDTQYF	TGCGCCAGCAGCTTTTTGAGCGGGAGGGGAGATACGCAGTATTTT
TRBV11-2	.	.	TRBJ2-7	CASSLDMAARGEQYF	TGTGCCAGCAGCTTAGATATGGCCGCCCGAGGCGAGCAGTACTTC
TRBV6-1	.	.	TRBJ1-1	CASSATENTEAFF	TGTGCCAGCAGTGCAACAGAGAACACTGAAGCTTTCTTT